The clone carrying this T cell receptor (beta chain) was counted at least ten times. No antigen is known for it. This entry belongs to a study of read filtering for tumor transcriptome and immune sequencing. Overall study context: Revised staging placed roughly eight patients in R-ISS I, 15 to 20 in II, 6 or 7 in III. After DNase treatment, RNA was made into whole-transcriptome libraries. RNA-seq yielded only roughly 85 to 1,400 TCR reads, IR-seq about 4 to 10.27 million.

From around 0.4 ug of RNA, a library with molecular barcoded alpha/delta and beta/gamma adaptors was made. Via MiXCR, TCRdb re-called the reads, giving one row per CDR3 protein. The table records tens of thousands of distinct CDR3 sequences, about 22% of them present only once. Trimming stripped 2 bases from V and 6 bases from J, with 11 bases between. The germline gives CDR1 SGHTA, CDR2 FQGNSA. This CDR3 is built from 14 residues. General study points: RNA-seq captured clonotypes less deeply and reliably than IR-seq.

Sequencing used a population of CD138-negative cells sorted from bone marrow. This chain joins TRBV7-2 and TRBJ1-5; D not resolved. The clonotype originates from a donor at least 40 years old with multiple myeloma. CDR3 protein: CASSLSGKGQPQHF. The DNA for the CDR3 is TGTGCCAGCAGCTTATCGGGGAAAGGTCAGCCCCAGCATTTT.